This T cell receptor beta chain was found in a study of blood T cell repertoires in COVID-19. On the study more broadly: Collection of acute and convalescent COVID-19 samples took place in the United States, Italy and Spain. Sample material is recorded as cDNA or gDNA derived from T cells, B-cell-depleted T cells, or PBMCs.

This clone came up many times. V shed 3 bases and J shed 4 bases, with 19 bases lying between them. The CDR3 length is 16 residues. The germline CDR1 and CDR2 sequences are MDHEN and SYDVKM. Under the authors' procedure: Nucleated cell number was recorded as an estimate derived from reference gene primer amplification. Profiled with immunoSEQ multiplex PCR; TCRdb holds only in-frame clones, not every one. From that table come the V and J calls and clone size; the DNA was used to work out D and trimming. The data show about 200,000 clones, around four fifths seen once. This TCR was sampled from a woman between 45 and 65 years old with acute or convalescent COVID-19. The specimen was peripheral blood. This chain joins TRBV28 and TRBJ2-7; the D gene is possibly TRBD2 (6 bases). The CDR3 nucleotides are TGTGCCAGCAGTTTGCCCGGGACGGGAGACAAATACGAGCAGTACTTC. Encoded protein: CASSLPGTGDKYEQYF.